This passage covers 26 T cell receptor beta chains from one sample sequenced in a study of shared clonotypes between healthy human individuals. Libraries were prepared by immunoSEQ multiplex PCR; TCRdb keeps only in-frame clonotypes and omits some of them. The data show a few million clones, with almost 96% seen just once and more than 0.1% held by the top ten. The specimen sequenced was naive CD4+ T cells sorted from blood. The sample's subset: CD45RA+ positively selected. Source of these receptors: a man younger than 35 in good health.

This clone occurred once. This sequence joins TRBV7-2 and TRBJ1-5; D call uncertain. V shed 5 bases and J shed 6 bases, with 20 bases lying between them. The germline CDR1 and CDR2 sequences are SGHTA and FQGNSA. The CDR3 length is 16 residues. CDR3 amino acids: CASSALAGALIQPQHF. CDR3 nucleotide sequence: TGTGCCAGCAGCGCTTTAGCGGGCGCGCTAATTCAGCCCCAGCATTTT.

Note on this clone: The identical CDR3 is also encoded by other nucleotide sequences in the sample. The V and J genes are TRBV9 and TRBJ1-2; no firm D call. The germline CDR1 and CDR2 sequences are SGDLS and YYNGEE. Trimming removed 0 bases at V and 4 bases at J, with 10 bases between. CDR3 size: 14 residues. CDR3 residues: CASSVGEGPYGYTF. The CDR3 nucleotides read TGTGCCAGCAGCGTAGGGGAAGGGCCCTATGGCTACACCTTC.

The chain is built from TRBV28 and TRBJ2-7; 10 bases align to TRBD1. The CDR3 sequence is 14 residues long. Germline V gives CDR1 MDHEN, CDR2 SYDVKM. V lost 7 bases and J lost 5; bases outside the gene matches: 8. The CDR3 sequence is CASTTGQGSDEQYF. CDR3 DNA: TGTGCCAGCACCACGGGACAGGGGAGTGACGAGCAGTACTTC.

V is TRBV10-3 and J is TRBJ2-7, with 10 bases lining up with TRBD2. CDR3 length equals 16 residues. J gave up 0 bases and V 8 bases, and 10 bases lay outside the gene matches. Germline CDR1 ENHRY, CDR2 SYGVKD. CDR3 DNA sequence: TGTGCCATCGCGGCTAGCGGGAGCTCCATCTCCTACGAGCAGTACTTC. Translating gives CAIAASGSSISYEQYF.

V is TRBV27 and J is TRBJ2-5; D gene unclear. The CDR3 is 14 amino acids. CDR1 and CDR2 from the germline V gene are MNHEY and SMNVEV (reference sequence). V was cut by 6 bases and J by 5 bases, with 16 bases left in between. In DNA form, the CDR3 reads TGTGCCAGCAGGTCGGGTGAGGTGTGGGAGACCCAGTACTTC. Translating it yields CASRSGEVWETQYF.

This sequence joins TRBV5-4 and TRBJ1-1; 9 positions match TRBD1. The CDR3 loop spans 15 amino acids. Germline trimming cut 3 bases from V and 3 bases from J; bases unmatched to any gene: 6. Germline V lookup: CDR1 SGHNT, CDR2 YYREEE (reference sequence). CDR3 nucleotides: TGTGCCAGCAGCTCGGACAGGGGAGGTGACACTGAAGCTTTCTTT. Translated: CASSSDRGGDTEAFF.

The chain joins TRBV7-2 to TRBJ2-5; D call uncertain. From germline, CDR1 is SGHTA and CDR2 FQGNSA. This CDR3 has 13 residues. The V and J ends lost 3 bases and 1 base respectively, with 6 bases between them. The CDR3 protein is CASSFASQETQYF. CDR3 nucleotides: TGTGCCAGCAGCTTCGCTAGCCAAGAGACCCAGTACTTC. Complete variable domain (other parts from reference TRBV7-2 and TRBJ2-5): GAGVSQSPSNKVTEKGKDVELRCDPISGHTALYWYRQSLGQGLEFLIYFQGNSAPDKSGLPSDRFSAERTGGSVSTLTIQRTQQEDSAVYLCASSFASQETQYFGPGTRLLVL.

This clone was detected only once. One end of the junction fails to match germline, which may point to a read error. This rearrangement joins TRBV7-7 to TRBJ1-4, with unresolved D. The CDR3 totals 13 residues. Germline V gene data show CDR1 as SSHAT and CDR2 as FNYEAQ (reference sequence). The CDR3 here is CASSPGVREKLFF. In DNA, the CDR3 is TGTGCTAGCAGCCCGGGTGTGCGAGAAAAACTGTTTTTT.

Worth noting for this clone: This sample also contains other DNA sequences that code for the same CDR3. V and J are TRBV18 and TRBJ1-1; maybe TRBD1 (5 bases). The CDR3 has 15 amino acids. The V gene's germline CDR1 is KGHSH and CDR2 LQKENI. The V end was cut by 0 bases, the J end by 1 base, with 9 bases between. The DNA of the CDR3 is TGTGCCAGCTCACCACCGGGACTCACGAACACTGAAGCTTTCTTT. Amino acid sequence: CASSPPGLTNTEAFF.

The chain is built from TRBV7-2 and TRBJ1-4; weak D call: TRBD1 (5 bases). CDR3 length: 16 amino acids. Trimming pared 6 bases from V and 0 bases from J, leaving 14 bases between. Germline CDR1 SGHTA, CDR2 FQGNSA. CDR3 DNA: TGTGCCAGCAGAAAAACTGGGGGTGCAACTAATGAAAAACTGTTTTTT. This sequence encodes CASRKTGGATNEKLFF.

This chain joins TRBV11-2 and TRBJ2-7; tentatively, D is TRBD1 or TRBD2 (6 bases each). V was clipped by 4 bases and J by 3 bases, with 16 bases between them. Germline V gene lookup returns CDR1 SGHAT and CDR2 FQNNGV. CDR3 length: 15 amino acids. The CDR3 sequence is CASSSQRGANYEQYF. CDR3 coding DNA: TGTGCCAGCAGCTCCCAGAGGGGGGCGAACTACGAGCAGTACTTC.

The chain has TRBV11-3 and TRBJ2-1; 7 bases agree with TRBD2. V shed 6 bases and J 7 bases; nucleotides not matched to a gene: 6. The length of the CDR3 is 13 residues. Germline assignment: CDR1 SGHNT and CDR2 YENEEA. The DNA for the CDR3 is TGTGCCAGCAGTCGTTCTAGCGGAAATGAGCAGTTCTTC. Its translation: CASSRSSGNEQFF.

CDR3 sequence: CAISAYFSVGGEQFF. As DNA, the CDR3 is TGTGCCATCAGTGCCTACTTCAGCGTCGGGGGTGAGCAGTTCTTC. This chain links TRBV10-3 with TRBJ2-1; D perhaps matches TRBD2 (6 bases). Germline V gene data show CDR1 as ENHRY and CDR2 as SYGVKD. The CDR3 sequence is 15 residues long. V was trimmed by 4 bases and J by 9 bases, leaving 19 bases between them.

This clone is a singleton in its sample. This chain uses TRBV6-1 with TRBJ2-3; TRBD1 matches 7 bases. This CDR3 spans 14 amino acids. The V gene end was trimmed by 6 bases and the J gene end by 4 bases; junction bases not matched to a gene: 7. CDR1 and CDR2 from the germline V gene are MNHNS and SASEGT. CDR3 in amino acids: CASRLQGYADTQYF. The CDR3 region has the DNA TGTGCCAGCAGGTTACAGGGGTACGCAGATACGCAGTATTTT.

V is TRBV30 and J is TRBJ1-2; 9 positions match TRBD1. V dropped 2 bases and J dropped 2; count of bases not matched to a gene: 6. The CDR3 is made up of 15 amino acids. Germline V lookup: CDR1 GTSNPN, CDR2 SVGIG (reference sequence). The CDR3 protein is CAWSTGTGHNYGYTF. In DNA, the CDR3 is TGTGCCTGGAGTACGGGGACAGGGCACAACTATGGCTACACCTTC.

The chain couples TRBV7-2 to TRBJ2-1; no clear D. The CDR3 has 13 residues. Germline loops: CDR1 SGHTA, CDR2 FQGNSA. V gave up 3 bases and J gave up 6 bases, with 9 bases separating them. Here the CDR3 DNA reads TGTGCCAGCAGCTTGGCCAGCCCCAATGAGCAGTTCTTC. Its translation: CASSLASPNEQFF.

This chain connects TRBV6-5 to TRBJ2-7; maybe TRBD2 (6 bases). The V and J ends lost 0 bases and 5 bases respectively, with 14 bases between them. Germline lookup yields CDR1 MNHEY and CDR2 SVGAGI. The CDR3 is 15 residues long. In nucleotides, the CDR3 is TGTGCCAGCAGTTACTCCCCCGCGGGGATCAACGAGCAGTACTTC. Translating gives CASSYSPAGINEQYF.

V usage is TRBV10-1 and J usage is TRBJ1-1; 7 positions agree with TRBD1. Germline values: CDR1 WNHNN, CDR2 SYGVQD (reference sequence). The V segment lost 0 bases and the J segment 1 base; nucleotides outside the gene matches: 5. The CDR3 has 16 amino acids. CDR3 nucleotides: TGCGCCAGCAGTGAGTCGACAGGGACTGGGAACACTGAAGCTTTCTTT. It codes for CASSESTGTGNTEAFF.

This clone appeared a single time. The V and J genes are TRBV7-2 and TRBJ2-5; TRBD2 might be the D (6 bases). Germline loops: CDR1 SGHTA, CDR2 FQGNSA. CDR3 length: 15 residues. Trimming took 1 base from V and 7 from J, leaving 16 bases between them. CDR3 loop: CASSLEVGMGGTQYF. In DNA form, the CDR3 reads TGTGCCAGCAGCTTAGAGGTCGGGATGGGGGGGACCCAGTACTTC.

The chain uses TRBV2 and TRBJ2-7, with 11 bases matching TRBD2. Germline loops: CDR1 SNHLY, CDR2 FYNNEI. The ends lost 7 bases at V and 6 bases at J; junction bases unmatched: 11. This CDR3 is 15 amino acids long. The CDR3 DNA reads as TGTGCCAGCACCACACTAGCGGGAGCTCCGGGCGAGCAGTACTTC. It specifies CASTTLAGAPGEQYF.

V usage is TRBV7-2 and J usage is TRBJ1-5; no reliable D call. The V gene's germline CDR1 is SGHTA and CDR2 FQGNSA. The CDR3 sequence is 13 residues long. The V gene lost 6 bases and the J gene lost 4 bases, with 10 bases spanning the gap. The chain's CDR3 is CASRPYRNQPQHF. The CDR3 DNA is TGTGCCAGCAGGCCGTACAGAAATCAGCCCCAGCATTTT. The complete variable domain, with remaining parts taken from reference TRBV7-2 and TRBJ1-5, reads GAGVSQSPSNKVTEKGKDVELRCDPISGHTALYWYRQSLGQGLEFLIYFQGNSAPDKSGLPSDRFSAERTGGSVSTLTIQRTQQEDSAVYLCASRPYRNQPQHFGDGTRLSIL.

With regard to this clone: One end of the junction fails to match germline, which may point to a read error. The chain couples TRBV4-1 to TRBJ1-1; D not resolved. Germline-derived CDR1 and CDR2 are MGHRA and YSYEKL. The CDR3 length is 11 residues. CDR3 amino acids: CASSRGLGVLF. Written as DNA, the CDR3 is TGCGCCAGCAGCCGGGGATTGGGTGTCCTCTTT.

This chain's CDR3 is CASSDAGGAQHF. The CDR3 DNA reads TGTGCCAGCAGTGACGCAGGAGGGGCCCAGCATTTT. The gene calls are TRBV6-6 and TRBJ1-5; weak D call: TRBD1 (5 bases). Germline V lookup: CDR1 MNHNY, CDR2 SVGAGI (reference sequence). The V and J ends lost 5 bases and 11 bases respectively, with 13 bases between them. The CDR3 extends over 12 amino acids.

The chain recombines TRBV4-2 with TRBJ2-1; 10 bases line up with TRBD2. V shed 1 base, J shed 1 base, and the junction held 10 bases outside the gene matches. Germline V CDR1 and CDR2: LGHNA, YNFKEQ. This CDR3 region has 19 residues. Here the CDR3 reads CASSQVSSGRIGSYNEQFF. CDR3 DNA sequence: TGTGCCAGCAGCCAAGTATCTAGCGGGAGAATCGGTTCCTACAATGAGCAGTTCTTC.

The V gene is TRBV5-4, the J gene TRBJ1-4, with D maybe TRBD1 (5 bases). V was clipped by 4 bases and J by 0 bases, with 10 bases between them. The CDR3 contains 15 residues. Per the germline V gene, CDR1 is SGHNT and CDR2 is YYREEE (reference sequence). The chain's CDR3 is CASSKAGTTNEKLFF. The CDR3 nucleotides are TGTGCCAGCAGCAAAGCAGGGACAACTAATGAAAAACTGTTTTTT.

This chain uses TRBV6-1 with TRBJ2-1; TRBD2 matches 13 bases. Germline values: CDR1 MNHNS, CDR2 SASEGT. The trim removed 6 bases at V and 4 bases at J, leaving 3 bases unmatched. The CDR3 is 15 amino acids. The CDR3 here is CASRAGLAGYNEQFF. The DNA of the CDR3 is TGTGCCAGCAGGGCGGGACTAGCGGGATACAATGAGCAGTTCTTC.